The 25 T cell receptor beta chains in this list originate from one sample, sequenced in a study of blood T cells in healthy people across ages. Using a J-beta primer mix together with a sample-barcoded 5' primer, a second PCR was run for roughly 7 to 11 cycles. TCRdb re-called the 5' RACE reads with MiXCR, one entry per CDR3 protein. The sample holds nearly 800,000 distinct CDR3 sequences, 45% to 70% seen once. Specimen: blood. The receptors here all came from a man in his forties in good health.

The chain couples TRBV7-9 to TRBJ2-7; 8 bases fit TRBD1. This CDR3 is 12 amino acids long. CDR1 and CDR2 (germline): SEHNR, FQNEAQ (reference sequence). The J segment lost 6 bases and the V segment lost 4 bases, leaving 2 bases of the junction unmatched. The CDR3 reads CASSWGQAEQYF. The CDR3 DNA reads as TGTGCCAGCAGCTGGGGACAGGCCGAGCAGTACTTC.

The chain combines TRBV2 with TRBJ2-7; D is uncertain. Germline V lookup: CDR1 SNHLY, CDR2 FYNNEI. CDR3 length equals 12 residues. Trimming stripped 1 base from V and 12 bases from J, with 13 bases between. CDR3 sequence reads: CASSEGYSRLYF. CDR3 sequence (DNA): TGTGCCAGCAGTGAAGGTTACTCCAGGCTGTACTTC.

This clonotype came up a few times. The rearrangement uses TRBV7-2 and TRBJ1-4; perhaps TRBD1 as D (5 bases). CDR1 is SGHTA, CDR2 FQGNSA, per germline. V was trimmed by 5 bases and J by 8 bases, leaving 15 bases between them. The CDR3 consists of 14 residues. CDR3 in amino acids: CASSRQTWGEKLFF. Written as DNA, the CDR3 is TGTGCCAGCAGCCGACAGACCTGGGGCGAAAAACTGTTTTTT.

The V gene is TRBV5-6, the J gene TRBJ1-2, with a possible D match to TRBD1 (5 bases). The V and J ends lost 2 bases and 2 bases respectively, with 16 bases between them. In germline, CDR1 is SGHDT, CDR2 YYEEEE. CDR3 length: 16 residues. CDR3 nucleotides: TGTGCCAGCAGCTTCAACGGGCAGGGAAGGAACTATGGCTACACCTTC. It is translated as CASSFNGQGRNYGYTF.

This rearrangement joins TRBV6-5 to TRBJ2-4; 8 nucleotides agree with TRBD1. Near its end, the DNA agrees better with TRBJ2-7, so the J call may be wrong. Germline V lookup: CDR1 MNHEY, CDR2 SVGAGI. This CDR3 is built from 16 residues. The CDR3 bases are TGTGCCAGTACCAAAGGTCGGACAGGGCTCTCCTACGAGCAGTACTTC. It is translated as CASTKGRTGLSYEQYF.

V and J are TRBV12-3 or TRBV12-4 and TRBJ2-5; 12 bases agree with TRBD1. V gave up 2 bases and J gave up 11 bases; unmatched junction bases: 9. The length of the CDR3 is 15 residues. The CDR3 coding sequence is TGTGCCAGCAGTTTAAGGGGACAGGGGGCTTGGGAGCAGTACTTC. This sequence encodes CASSLRGQGAWEQYF.

The chain couples TRBV7-9 to TRBJ2-3; a possible D gene is TRBD1 (6 bases). V lost 5 bases, J lost 1 base, and 19 bases lay in between. The CDR3 consists of 17 residues. CDR1 and CDR2 (germline): SEHNR, FQNEAQ (reference sequence). CDR3 bases: TGTGCCAGCAGCGAAAAAGCTGGGACATACCGCACAGATACGCAGTATTTT. It encodes CASSEKAGTYRTDTQYF.

This clonotype was counted only a few times. The chain links TRBV5-1 to TRBJ2-1, with no clear D. The J call may be in error: the DNA end matches TRBJ2-7 better. CDR1 is SGHRS and CDR2 is YFSETQ in the germline V gene. This CDR3 spans 14 amino acids. CDR3 nucleotides: TGCGCCAGCAGCCAAACTCGGGCCCCCAATGAGCAGTACTTC. Its translation: CASSQTRAPNEQYF.

The V gene is TRBV6-2 or TRBV6-3, the J gene TRBJ2-1, with D possibly being TRBD1 or TRBD2 (5 bases each). With 2 bases removed from V and 0 bases from J, the gap between germline ends came to 29 bases. CDR1 is MNHEY, CDR2 SVGEGT, per germline. This CDR3 has 22 amino acids. Here the CDR3 DNA reads TGTGCCAGCAGTTACCCCGCATCTCGGGACGGTCACCAATCTGGCTCCTACAATGAGCAGTTCTTC. Amino acid sequence: CASSYPASRDGHQSGSYNEQFF.

The gene calls are TRBV14 and TRBJ1-1; perhaps TRBD1 as D (5 bases). The CDR3 spans 13 residues. The germline V gene has CDR1 SGHDN and CDR2 FVKESK. Trimming removed 5 bases at V and 7 bases at J, with 14 bases between. CDR3 nucleotides: TGTGCCAGCAGCTTCCGGGACGGCGGTGAAGCTTTCTTT. It is translated as CASSFRDGGEAFF.

The chain combines TRBV20-1 with TRBJ2-5; D is perhaps TRBD1 or TRBD2 (5 bases each). The V end lost 6 bases, the J end lost 11 bases, and 16 bases lay between the germline ends. This CDR3 spans 11 amino acids. Germline CDR1 DFQATT, CDR2 SNEGSKA (reference sequence). CDR3 sequence: CSAIKLGEQYF. The CDR3 nucleotides read TGCAGTGCCATTAAACTAGGGGAGCAGTACTTC.

This chain connects TRBV6-5 to TRBJ2-5; 9 bases agree with TRBD1. The last part of the DNA fits TRBJ2-7 better; the J call may be wrong. CDR1 is MNHEY and CDR2 is SVGAGI in the germline V gene. The CDR3 is 15 residues long. CDR3 nucleotide sequence: TGTGCCAGCAGTTACCCCGGGACAGGGCTGTACGAGCAGTACTTC. Its translation: CASSYPGTGLYEQYF.

The chain combines TRBV7-2 with TRBJ2-5; D is ambiguous. Germline lookup yields CDR1 SGHTA and CDR2 FQGNSA. Trimming pared 6 bases from V and 5 bases from J, leaving 19 bases between. CDR3 length equals 15 residues. The CDR3 nucleotides are TGTGCCAGCAGACTTCGATCGGTAATCCCCGAGACCCAGTACTTC. It encodes CASRLRSVIPETQYF.

This clonotype was detected only a few times. The chain couples TRBV5-1 to TRBJ2-4; either TRBD1 or TRBD2 may supply D (5 bases each). The J call may be wrong; the DNA end is better matched by TRBJ2-7. Germline CDR1 is SGHRS and CDR2 is YFSETQ. The CDR3 extends over 13 amino acids. Here the CDR3 reads CASSVGAQGEQYF. The CDR3 DNA reads as TGCGCCAGCAGCGTCGGGGCGCAAGGCGAGCAGTACTTC.

The chain joins TRBV9 to TRBJ2-3; D is unclear. Trimming stripped 2 bases from V and 6 bases from J, with 16 bases between. Germline V gene lookup returns CDR1 SGDLS and CDR2 YYNGEE. This CDR3 has 15 residues. The CDR3 nucleotides read TGTGCCAGCAGCGTTCAGGCCCCCTGGGCGGATACGCAGTATTTT. This translates into CASSVQAPWADTQYF.

The genes are TRBV5-1 and TRBJ2-1; D possibly corresponds to TRBD2 (5 bases). V was cut by 2 bases and J by 4 bases, with 10 bases left in between. The CDR3 has 14 residues. Germline V gives CDR1 SGHRS, CDR2 YFSETQ. CDR3 nucleotides: TGCGCCAGCAGCTTAATCCGGGAATACAATGAGCAGTTCTTC. As protein: CASSLIREYNEQFF.

The chain recombines TRBV25-1 with TRBJ1-2; D is ambiguous. V lost 2 bases and J 3 bases, leaving 7 bases between the germline ends. This CDR3 spans 13 amino acids. CDR1 is MGHDK, CDR2 SYGVNS, per germline. Written as DNA, the CDR3 is TGTGCCAGCAGTGAAAGAGGGTACTATGGCTACACCTTC. Translation gives CASSERGYYGYTF.

This clonotype showed up just once. V gene TRBV6-2 or TRBV6-3 combines with J gene TRBJ1-5, with D perhaps TRBD1 (5 bases). The V end was cut by 6 bases, the J end by 4 bases, with 13 bases between. CDR1 and CDR2 (germline): MNHEY, SVGEGT. The CDR3 is made up of 14 amino acids. CDR3 nucleotide sequence: TGTGCCAGCAGCCCAGACAGTTTAAATCAGCCCCAGCATTTT. Protein: CASSPDSLNQPQHF.

The genes are TRBV2 and TRBJ2-3; 8 bases agree with TRBD2. Trimming cost V 2 bases and J 2 bases; bases outside gene matches: 3. Germline V gene sequence: CDR1 SNHLY, CDR2 FYNNEI. CDR3 length: 15 amino acids. The CDR3 DNA reads as TGTGCCAGCAGTGAACTGACTAGCGACACAGATACGCAGTATTTT. Its translation: CASSELTSDTDTQYF.

This chain uses TRBV7-2 with TRBJ2-7, with 11 bases that match TRBD1. Trimming cost V 1 base and J 3 bases; bases outside gene matches: 8. Per germline, CDR1 SGHTA and CDR2 FQGNSA. The CDR3 is 17 amino acids. CDR3 nucleotide sequence: TGTGCCAGCAGCTTAGGCTTAAGGGACAGGGGGAGCTACGAGCAGTACTTC. This sequence encodes CASSLGLRDRGSYEQYF.

V usage is TRBV7-9 and J usage is TRBJ2-5, with a weak D call TRBD2 (5 bases). Trimming took off 2 bases at V and 0 bases at J, with 13 bases between the two ends. There are 16 residues in the CDR3. Germline assignment: CDR1 SEHNR and CDR2 FQNEAQ (reference sequence). The DNA for the CDR3 is TGTGCCAGCAGCTTAACGCGGGCGACGTACCAAGAGACCCAGTACTTC. Translated: CASSLTRATYQETQYF. The whole variable domain, remainder taken from reference TRBV7-9 and TRBJ2-5, is DTGVSQNPRHKITKRGQNVTFRCDPISEHNRLYWYRQTLGQGPEFLTYFQNEAQLEKSRLLSDRFSAERPKGSFSTLEIQRTEQGDSAMYLCASSLTRATYQETQYFGPGTRLLVL.

The chain couples TRBV7-9 to TRBJ2-1, with 7 nucleotides matching TRBD2. V was clipped by 4 bases and J by 5 bases; unmatched bases: 17. Looked up from germline, CDR1 is SEHNR and CDR2 is FQNEAQ (reference sequence). The CDR3 totals 18 residues. DNA for the CDR3: TGTGCCAGCAGCTCCTACGCGACTAGCAACACGGAGAACAATGAGCAGTTCTTC. Its protein product is CASSSYATSNTENNEQFF.

This chain connects TRBV29-1 to TRBJ2-7; 9 bases fit TRBD1. The CDR3 runs to 13 residues. In germline, CDR1 is SQVTM, CDR2 ANQGSEA. The V segment lost 6 bases and the J segment 1 base; nucleotides outside the gene matches: 4. The CDR3 region is CSVGQGGSYEQYF. The CDR3 DNA follows: TGCAGCGTGGGACAGGGCGGATCCTACGAGCAGTACTTC.

This chain links TRBV11-2 with TRBJ1-1; no clear D gene. The CDR3 sequence is 13 residues long. Between the trimmed V and J ends, which lost 8 bases and 2 bases, there was a span of 12 bases. CDR1 SGHAT and CDR2 FQNNGV come from the germline V gene. CDR3 nucleotide sequence: TGTGCCAGCCTCACAGTTACAAACACTGAAGCTTTCTTT. It codes for CASLTVTNTEAFF.

The chain has TRBV12-3 or TRBV12-4 and TRBJ2-1; D is ambiguous. CDR3 length equals 13 residues. Trimming cost V 7 bases and J 0 bases, with 7 bases left between them. The CDR3 is CASKLSSYNEQFF. CDR3 nucleotides: TGTGCCAGCAAGCTCAGCTCCTACAATGAGCAGTTCTTC.